This T cell receptor beta chain was captured in a study of identical twins. Whole-study findings and limits: Models, which agreed with sharing between unrelated individuals, nonetheless underestimated the out-of-frame TCR alpha sharing seen in monozygotic twins. Zero-insertion analyses might be partly confounded by invariant T cells like MAIT and iNKT.

V trimming: 4 bases; J trimming: 2 bases; junction bases outside the gene matches: 13. The CDR3 length is 17 residues. Germline V lookup: CDR1 DFQATT, CDR2 SNEGSKA (reference sequence). Carrying unique molecular identifiers, the cDNA also gained a universal primer site through template switching. MiXCR, run by TCRdb on the 5' RACE reads, gives a single entry per CDR3 protein. This sample yields approximately 500,000 distinct CDR3 sequences, of which roughly 15% are seen a single time; 0.44% belongs to the top ten. As concerns this clonotype: Its specificity is unknown.

The same sample was also studied in work on yellow fever vaccine responses in identical twins.

The sample comprised CD4+ T cells sorted from blood. The chain combines TRBV20-1 with TRBJ2-3; TRBD2 aligns across 9 bases. The clonotype comes from a young woman in good health. CDR3 region: CSAMGVAGAKDTDTQYF. CDR3 sequence (DNA): TGCAGTGCTATGGGGGTAGCGGGAGCGAAAGACACAGATACGCAGTATTTT.